These 8 T cell receptor beta chains came from one sample sequenced in a study of CD8+ T cells in alopecia areata. The sample's treatment: oral pan-JAK inhibitor, 5-10 mg twice daily. Investigators isolated RNA and reverse transcribed it into cDNA to act as the sequencing template. The assay was immunoSEQ multiplex PCR, and TCRdb's table has in-frame clones only and misses some. In the table there are 95,000 to 100,000 clones, approximately 66% of which are singletons. The source was CD8+ T cells sorted from blood, collected at week 4, from a patient treated with tofacitinib. The source of these receptors is a human donor with alopecia areata.

The chain carries TRBV2 and TRBJ1-5; weak D call: TRBD1 (5 bases). The germline V gene encodes CDR1 SNHLY and CDR2 FYNNEI. V lost 3 bases, J lost 4 bases, and 7 bases lay in between. The CDR3 spans 13 residues. CDR3 residues: CASSESGNQPQHF. CDR3 nucleotide sequence: TGTGCCAGCAGTGAGTCAGGGAATCAGCCCCAGCATTTT.

This rearrangement joins TRBV2 to TRBJ2-5, with 9 positions matching TRBD2. CDR3 length: 19 amino acids. Germline V gene data show CDR1 as SNHLY and CDR2 as FYNNEI. V lost 6 bases and J lost 2; bases outside the gene matches: 19. CDR3 nucleotides: TGTGCCAGCAGGGACCTTGAAGGAAGTGCGGGGGGGATTCAAGAGACCCAGTACTTC. Protein product: CASRDLEGSAGGIQETQYF.

The chain employs TRBV5-6 and TRBJ2-2; D is unresolved. Trimming removed 1 base from V and 7 bases from J, with 5 bases in between. The CDR3 is 12 amino acids. In germline, CDR1 is SGHDT, CDR2 YYEEEE. CDR3 sequence reads: CASSLLGGELFF. The CDR3 DNA follows: TGTGCCAGCAGCTTGTTAGGCGGGGAGCTGTTTTTT.

As DNA, the CDR3 is TGTGCCAGCAGCCCGCGACAGGTTAGCGAGGGGAACACCGGGGAGCTGTTTTTT. It translates to CASSPRQVSEGNTGELFF. The chain joins TRBV7-9 to TRBJ2-2; tentatively, D is TRBD1 (6 bases). This CDR3 is built from 18 residues. The V gene lost 5 bases and the J gene lost 1 base, with 20 bases spanning the gap. Per germline, CDR1 SEHNR and CDR2 FQNEAQ (reference sequence).

This chain uses TRBV9 with TRBJ2-5, with unresolved D. Germline V gene sequence: CDR1 SGDLS, CDR2 YYNGEE. Trimming shortened V by 2 bases and J by 1 base, and 12 bases separated the two germline ends. The CDR3 is 15 residues long. The CDR3 nucleotides read TGTGCCAGCAGCGTGTTCTCCGAATCCCAAGAGACCCAGTACTTC. Amino acid sequence: CASSVFSESQETQYF.

The V gene is TRBV5-6, the J gene TRBJ1-4; possible D gene TRBD1, 5 bases. V gave up 0 bases and J gave up 5 bases, with 8 bases separating them. The germline CDR1 and CDR2 sequences are SGHDT and YYEEEE. This CDR3 is 14 amino acids long. The CDR3 DNA follows: TGTGCCAGCAGCTTGGTTTGGGGGAATGAAAAACTGTTTTTT. It codes for CASSLVWGNEKLFF.

CDR3: CASSSKRGGKETQYF. DNA for the CDR3: TGCGCCAGCAGCTCGAAGCGGGGGGGCAAGGAGACCCAGTACTTC. The chain combines TRBV5-1 with TRBJ2-5; TRBD2 aligns across 10 bases. The CDR3 has 15 residues. CDR1 is SGHRS and CDR2 is YFSETQ in the germline V gene. V lost 3 bases, J lost 5 bases, and 7 bases stayed unmatched.

The sample holds a few counts of this clone. This chain joins TRBV7-6 and TRBJ1-2; the match to TRBD1 covers 8 bases. The V and J ends lost 2 bases and 6 bases, in that order; junction bases with no gene match: 2. Germline V gene sequence: CDR1 SGHVS, CDR2 FNYEAQ. This CDR3 region has 13 residues. CDR3: CASSLSGGDGYTF. The CDR3, as DNA: TGTGCCAGCAGCTTATCAGGGGGCGATGGCTACACCTTC.